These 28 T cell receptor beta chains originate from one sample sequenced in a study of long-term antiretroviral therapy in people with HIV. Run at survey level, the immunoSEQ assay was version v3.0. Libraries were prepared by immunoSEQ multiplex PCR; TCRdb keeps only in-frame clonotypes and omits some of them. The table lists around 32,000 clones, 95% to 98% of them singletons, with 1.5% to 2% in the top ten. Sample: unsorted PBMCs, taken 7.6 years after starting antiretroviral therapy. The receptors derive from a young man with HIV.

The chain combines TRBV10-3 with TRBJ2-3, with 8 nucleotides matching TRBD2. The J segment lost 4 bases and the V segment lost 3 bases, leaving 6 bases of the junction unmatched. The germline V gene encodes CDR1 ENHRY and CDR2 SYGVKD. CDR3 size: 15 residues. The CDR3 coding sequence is TGTGCCATCAGTGAAAACGGGGGGGGGCCAGATACGCAGTATTTT. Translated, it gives CAISENGGGPDTQYF.

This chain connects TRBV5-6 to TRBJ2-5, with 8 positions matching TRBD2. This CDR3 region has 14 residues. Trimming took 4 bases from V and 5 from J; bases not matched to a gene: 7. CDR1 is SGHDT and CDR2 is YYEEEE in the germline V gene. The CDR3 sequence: CASSRGGELETQYF. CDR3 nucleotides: TGTGCCAGCAGCCGGGGGGGGGAACTGGAGACCCAGTACTTC.

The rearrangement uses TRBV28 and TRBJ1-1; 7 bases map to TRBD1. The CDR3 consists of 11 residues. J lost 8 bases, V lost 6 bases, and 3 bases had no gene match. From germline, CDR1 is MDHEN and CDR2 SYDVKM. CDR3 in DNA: TGTGCCAGCAGATGGGACAGCGAAGCTTTCTTT. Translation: CASRWDSEAFF.

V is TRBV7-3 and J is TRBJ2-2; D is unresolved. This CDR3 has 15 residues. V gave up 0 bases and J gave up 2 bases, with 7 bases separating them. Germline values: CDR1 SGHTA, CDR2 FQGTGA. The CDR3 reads CASSLTTSNTGELFF. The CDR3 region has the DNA TGTGCCAGCAGCTTAACGACAAGTAACACCGGGGAGCTGTTTTTT.

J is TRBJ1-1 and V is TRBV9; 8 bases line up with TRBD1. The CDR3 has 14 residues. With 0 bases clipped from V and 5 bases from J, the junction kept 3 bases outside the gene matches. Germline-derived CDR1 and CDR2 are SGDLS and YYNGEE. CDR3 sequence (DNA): TGTGCCAGCAGCGTAGCGGACAGGGTAACTGAAGCTTTCTTT. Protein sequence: CASSVADRVTEAFF.

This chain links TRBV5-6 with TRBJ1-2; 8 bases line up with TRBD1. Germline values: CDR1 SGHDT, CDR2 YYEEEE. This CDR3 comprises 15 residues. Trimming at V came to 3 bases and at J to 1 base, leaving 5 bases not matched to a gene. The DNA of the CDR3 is TGTGCCAGCAGCTACGGTACAGGGGGTAACTATGGCTACACCTTC. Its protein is CASSYGTGGNYGYTF. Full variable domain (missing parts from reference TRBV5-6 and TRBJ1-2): DAGVTQSPTHLIKTRGQQVTLRCSPKSGHDTVSWYQQALGQGPQFIFQYYEEEERQRGNFPDRFSGHQFPNYSSELNVNALLLGDSALYLCASSYGTGGNYGYTFGSGTRLTVV.

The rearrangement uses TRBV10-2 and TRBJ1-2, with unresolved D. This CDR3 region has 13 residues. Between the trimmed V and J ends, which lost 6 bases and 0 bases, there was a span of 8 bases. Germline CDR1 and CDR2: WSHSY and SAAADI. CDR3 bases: TGCGCCAGCAGACCGCTAGCTAACTATGGCTACACCTTC. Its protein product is CASRPLANYGYTF.

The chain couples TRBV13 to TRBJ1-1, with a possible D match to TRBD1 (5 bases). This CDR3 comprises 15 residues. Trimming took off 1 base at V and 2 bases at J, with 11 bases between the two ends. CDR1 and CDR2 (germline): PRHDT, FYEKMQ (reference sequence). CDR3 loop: CASSLAGRKNTEAFF. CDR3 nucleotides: TGTGCCAGCAGCTTAGCGGGACGGAAAAACACTGAAGCTTTCTTT.

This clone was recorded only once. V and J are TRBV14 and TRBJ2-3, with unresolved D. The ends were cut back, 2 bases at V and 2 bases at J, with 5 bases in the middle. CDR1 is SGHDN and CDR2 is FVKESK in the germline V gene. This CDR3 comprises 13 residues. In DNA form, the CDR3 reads TGTGCCAGCAGCCAATGGGACACAGATACGCAGTATTTT. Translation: CASSQWDTDTQYF.

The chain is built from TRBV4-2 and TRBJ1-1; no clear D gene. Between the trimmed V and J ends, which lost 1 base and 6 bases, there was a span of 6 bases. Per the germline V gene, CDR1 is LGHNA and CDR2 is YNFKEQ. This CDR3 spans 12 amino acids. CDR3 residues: CASSQGPAEAFF. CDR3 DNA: TGTGCCAGCAGCCAAGGTCCCGCTGAAGCTTTCTTT.

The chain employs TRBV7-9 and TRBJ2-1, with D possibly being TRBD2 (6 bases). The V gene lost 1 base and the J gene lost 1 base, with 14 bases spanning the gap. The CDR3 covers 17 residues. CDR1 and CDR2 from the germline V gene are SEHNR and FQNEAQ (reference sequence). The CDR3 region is CASSLVVGGKSYNEQFF. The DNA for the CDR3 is TGTGCCAGCAGCTTAGTGGTGGGAGGAAAGTCCTACAATGAGCAGTTCTTC.

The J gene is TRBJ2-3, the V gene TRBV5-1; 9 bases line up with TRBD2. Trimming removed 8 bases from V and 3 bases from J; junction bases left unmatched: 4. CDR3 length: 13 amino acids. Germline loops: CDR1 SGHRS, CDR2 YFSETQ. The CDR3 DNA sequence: TGCGCCAGTTTTAGCGGGAGTACAGATACGCAGTATTTT. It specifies CASFSGSTDTQYF.

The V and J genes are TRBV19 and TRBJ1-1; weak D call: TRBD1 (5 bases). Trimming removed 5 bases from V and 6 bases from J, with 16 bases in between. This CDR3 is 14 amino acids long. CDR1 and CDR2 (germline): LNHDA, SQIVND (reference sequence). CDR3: CASSFSGDSAEAFF. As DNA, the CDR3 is TGTGCCAGTAGTTTTTCGGGGGACTCGGCTGAAGCTTTCTTT.

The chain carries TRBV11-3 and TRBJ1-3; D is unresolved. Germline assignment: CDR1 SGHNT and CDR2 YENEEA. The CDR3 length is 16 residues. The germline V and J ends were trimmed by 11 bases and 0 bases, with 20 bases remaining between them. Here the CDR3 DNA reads TGTGCCCGAGTACGTGAATGCGGGTACTCTGGAAACACCATATATTTT. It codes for CARVRECGYSGNTIYF.

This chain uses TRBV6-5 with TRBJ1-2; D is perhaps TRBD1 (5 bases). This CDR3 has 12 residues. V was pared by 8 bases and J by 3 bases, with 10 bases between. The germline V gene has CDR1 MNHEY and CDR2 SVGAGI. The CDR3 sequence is CASGQGYYGYTF. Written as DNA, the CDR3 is TGTGCCAGCGGGCAGGGATACTATGGCTACACCTTC.

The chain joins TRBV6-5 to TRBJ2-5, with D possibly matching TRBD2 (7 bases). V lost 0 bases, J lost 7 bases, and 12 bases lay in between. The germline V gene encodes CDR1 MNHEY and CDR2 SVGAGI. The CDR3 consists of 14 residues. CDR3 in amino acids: CASSYSFRGATQYF. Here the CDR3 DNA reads TGTGCCAGCAGTTACTCGTTTCGGGGGGCGACCCAGTACTTC.

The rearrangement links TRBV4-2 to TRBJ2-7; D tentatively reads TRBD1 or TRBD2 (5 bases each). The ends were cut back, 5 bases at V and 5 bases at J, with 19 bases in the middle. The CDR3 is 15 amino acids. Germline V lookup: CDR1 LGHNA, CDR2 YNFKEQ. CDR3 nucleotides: TGTGCCAGCAGCGCGACATGGGCGGAGGACAACGAGCAGTACTTC. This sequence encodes CASSATWAEDNEQYF.

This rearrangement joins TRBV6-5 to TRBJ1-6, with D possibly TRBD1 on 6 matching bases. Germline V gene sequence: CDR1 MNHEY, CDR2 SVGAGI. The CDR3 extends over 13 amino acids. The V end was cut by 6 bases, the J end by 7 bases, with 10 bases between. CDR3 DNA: TGTGCCAGCAGCTACAGGGAAAATTCACCCCTCCACTTT. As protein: CASSYRENSPLHF.

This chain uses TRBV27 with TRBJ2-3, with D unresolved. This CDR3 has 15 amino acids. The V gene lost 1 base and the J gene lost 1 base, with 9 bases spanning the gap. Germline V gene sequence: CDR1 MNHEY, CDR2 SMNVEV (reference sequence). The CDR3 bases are TGTGCCAGCAGTTTATACACCCTCCGCACAGATACGCAGTATTTT. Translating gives CASSLYTLRTDTQYF.

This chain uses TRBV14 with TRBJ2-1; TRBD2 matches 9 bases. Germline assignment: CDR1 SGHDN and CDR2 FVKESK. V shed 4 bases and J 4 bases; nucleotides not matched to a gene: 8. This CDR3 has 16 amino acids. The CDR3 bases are TGTGCCAGCAGCCGAATTAGCGGGAGTTTATACAATGAGCAGTTCTTC. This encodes CASSRISGSLYNEQFF.

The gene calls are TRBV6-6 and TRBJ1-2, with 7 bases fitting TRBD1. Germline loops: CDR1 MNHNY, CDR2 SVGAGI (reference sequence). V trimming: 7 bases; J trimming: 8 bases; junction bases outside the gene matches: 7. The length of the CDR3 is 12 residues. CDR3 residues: CASTFTGAGYTF. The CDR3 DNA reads TGTGCCAGCACCTTCACAGGGGCGGGCTACACCTTC.

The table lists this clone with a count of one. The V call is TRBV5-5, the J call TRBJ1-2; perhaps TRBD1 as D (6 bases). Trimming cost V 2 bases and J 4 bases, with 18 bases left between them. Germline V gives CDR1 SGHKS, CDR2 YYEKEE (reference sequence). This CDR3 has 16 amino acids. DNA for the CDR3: TGTGCCAGCAGCTTAGGGGCAGGGGACTTTGTCTATGGCTACACCTTC. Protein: CASSLGAGDFVYGYTF.

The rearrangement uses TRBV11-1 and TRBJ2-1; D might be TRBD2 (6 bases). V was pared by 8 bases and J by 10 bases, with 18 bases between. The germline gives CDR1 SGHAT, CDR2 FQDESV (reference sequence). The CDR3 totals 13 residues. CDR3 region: CASGDHQGGEQFF. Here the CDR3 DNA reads TGTGCCAGCGGCGACCACCAGGGAGGCGAGCAGTTCTTC.

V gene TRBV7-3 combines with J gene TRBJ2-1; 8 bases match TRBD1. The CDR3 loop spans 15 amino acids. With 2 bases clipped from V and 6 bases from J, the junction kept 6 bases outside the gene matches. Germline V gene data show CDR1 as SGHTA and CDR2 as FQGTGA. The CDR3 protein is CASSLGQGWVNEQFF. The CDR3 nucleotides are TGTGCCAGCAGCTTAGGACAGGGCTGGGTCAATGAGCAGTTCTTC.

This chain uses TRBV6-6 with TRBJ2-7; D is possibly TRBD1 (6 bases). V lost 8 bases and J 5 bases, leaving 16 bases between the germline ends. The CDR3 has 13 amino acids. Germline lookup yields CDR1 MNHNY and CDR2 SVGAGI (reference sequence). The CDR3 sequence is CASRRQAEDEQYF. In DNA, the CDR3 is TGTGCCAGCCGAAGACAGGCCGAGGACGAGCAGTACTTC.

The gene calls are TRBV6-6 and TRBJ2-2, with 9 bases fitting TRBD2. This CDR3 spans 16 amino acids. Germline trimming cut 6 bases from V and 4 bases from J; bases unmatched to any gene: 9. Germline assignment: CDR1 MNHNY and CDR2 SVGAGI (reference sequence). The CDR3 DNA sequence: TGTGCCAGCAGCAAGTCCCTAGCGGGGACCACCGGGGAGCTGTTTTTT. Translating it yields CASSKSLAGTTGELFF.

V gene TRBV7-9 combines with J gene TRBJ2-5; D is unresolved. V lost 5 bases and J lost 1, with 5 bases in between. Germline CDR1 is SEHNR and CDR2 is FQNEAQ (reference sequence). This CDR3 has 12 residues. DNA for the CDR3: TGTGCCAGCAGCCGGATCCAAGAGACCCAGTACTTC. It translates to CASSRIQETQYF.

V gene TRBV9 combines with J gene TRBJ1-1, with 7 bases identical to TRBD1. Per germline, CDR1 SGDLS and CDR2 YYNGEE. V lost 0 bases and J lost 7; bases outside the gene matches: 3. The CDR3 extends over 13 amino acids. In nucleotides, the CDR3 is TGTGCCAGCAGCGTAGTGGGGACAGATGAAGCTTTCTTT. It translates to CASSVVGTDEAFF.